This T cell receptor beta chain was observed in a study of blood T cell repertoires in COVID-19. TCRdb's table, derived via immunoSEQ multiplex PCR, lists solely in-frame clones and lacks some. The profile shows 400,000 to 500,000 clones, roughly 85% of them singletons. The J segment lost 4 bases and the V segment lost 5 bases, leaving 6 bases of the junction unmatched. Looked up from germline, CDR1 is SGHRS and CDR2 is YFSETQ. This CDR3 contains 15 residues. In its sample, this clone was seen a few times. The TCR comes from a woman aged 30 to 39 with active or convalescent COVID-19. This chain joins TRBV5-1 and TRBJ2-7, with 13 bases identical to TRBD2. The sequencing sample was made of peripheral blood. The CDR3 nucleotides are TGCGCCAGCAGTTGGGGGACTAGCGGGACGTACGAGCAGTACTTC. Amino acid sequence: CASSWGTSGTYEQYF.